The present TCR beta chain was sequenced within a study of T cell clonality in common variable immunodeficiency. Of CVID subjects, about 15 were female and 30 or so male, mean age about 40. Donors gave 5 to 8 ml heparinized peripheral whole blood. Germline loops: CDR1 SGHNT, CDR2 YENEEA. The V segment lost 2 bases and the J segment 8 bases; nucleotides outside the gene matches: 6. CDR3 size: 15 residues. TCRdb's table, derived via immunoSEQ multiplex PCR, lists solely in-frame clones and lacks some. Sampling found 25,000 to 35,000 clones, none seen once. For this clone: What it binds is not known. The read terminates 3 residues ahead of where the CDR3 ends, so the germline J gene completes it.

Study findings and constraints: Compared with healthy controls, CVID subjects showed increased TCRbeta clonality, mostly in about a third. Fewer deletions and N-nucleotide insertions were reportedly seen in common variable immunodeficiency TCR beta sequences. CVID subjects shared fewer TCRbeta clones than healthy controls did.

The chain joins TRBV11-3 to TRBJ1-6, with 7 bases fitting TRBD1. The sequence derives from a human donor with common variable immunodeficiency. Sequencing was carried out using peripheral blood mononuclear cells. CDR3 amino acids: CASSLRQGYDSPLHF. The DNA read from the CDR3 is TGTGCCAGCAGCTTACGACAGGGTTATGATTCACCC.